The 17 T cell receptor beta chains in this list originate from one sample, sequenced in a study of CD8 T cells in ankylosing spondylitis. No antigen has been assigned to these receptors. MiXCR was run by TCRdb on the 5' RACE reads, yielding one entry per CDR3 protein. In the table there are 470,000 or so distinct CDR3 sequences, roughly a quarter of which are singletons. General study points: Seemingly distinctive of ankylosing spondylitis blood was a TCR beta motif formed by eight highly homologous variants.

The specimen was blood, either unsorted or a sorted T cell fraction (not recorded which). These receptors originate from a male donor with ankylosing spondylitis.

The rearrangement uses TRBV3-1 and TRBJ2-1, with no clear D. V lost 1 base to trimming and J lost 6 bases, with 10 bases between them. This CDR3 spans 14 amino acids. In germline, CDR1 is LGHDT, CDR2 YNNKEL (reference sequence). The CDR3 DNA sequence: TGTGCCAGCAGCCAAGTAAGACAAAGCAATGAGCAGTTCTTC. This encodes CASSQVRQSNEQFF.

The genes are TRBV12-3 or TRBV12-4 and TRBJ2-3, with D hard to call. The CDR3 runs 16 residues. Trimming took off 6 bases at V and 6 bases at J, with 22 bases between the two ends. The CDR3 coding sequence is TGTGCCAGCAGCCCTCTCTTAGCTCCCCCCTCCGATACGCAGTATTTT. This translates into CASSPLLAPPSDTQYF.

The chain employs TRBV7-2 and TRBJ2-5; D not resolved. The CDR3 sequence is 12 residues long. Germline lookup yields CDR1 SGHTA and CDR2 FQGNSA. Trimming took 5 bases from V and 1 from J, leaving 5 bases between them. CDR3 amino acids: CASSRTQETQYF. The CDR3 region has the DNA TGTGCCAGCAGCCGTACCCAAGAGACCCAGTACTTC.

The sample holds a few counts of this clonotype. V usage is TRBV18 and J usage is TRBJ2-7; 9 nucleotides line up with TRBD1. The V gene end was trimmed by 5 bases and the J gene end by 6 bases; junction bases not matched to a gene: 11. Per the germline V gene, CDR1 is KGHSH and CDR2 is LQKENI. This CDR3 is built from 15 residues. The CDR3 here is CASSRGSGQGSEQYV. In DNA, the CDR3 is TGTGCCAGCTCAAGAGGGTCGGGACAGGGCTCCGAGCAGTACGTC.

This clonotype came up a few times. The V gene is TRBV5-1, the J gene TRBJ2-3, with 11 bases fitting TRBD1. CDR1 and CDR2 (germline): SGHRS, YFSETQ. The CDR3 runs to 15 residues. The trim removed 2 bases at V and 5 bases at J, leaving 4 bases unmatched. The CDR3 loop is CASSFGQGAGDTQYF. The CDR3 nucleotides are TGCGCCAGCAGCTTTGGACAGGGGGCCGGAGATACGCAGTATTTT.

This clonotype came up a few times. This chain uses TRBV29-1 with TRBJ2-3, with 7 nucleotides matching TRBD1. V was pared by 6 bases and J by 3 bases, with 6 bases of the junction left unmatched. The CDR3 has 13 residues. Germline loops: CDR1 SQVTM, CDR2 ANQGSEA. The CDR3 region has the DNA TGCAGCGTCGACAGGGATGGGACAGATACGCAGTATTTT. The encoded protein is CSVDRDGTDTQYF.

This clonotype was picked up a small number of times. The chain combines TRBV2 with TRBJ2-2, with D perhaps matching TRBD1 (6 bases). V was shortened by 8 bases and J by 1 base, with 11 bases between the two germline ends. Germline assignment: CDR1 SNHLY and CDR2 FYNNEI. This CDR3 region has 14 residues. The CDR3 nucleotides read TGTGCCAGCGCCGGACAGATGAACACCGGGGAGCTGTTTTTT. It encodes CASAGQMNTGELFF.

This clonotype was observed a handful of times. The chain has TRBV7-9 and TRBJ2-1; 12 nucleotides match TRBD2. V was pared by 5 bases and J by 13 bases, with 12 bases of the junction left unmatched. This CDR3 region has 15 residues. CDR1 and CDR2 (germline): SEHNR, FQNEAQ (reference sequence). The CDR3: CASSQTSGSPPSQFF. The CDR3 DNA reads TGTGCCAGCAGCCAGACTAGCGGGAGCCCCCCCTCCCAGTTCTTC. The full variable domain, completed using reference TRBV7-9 and TRBJ2-1, is DTGVSQNPRHKITKRGQNVTFRCDPISEHNRLYWYRQTLGQGPEFLTYFQNEAQLEKSRLLSDRFSAERPKGSFSTLEIQRTEQGDSAMYLCASSQTSGSPPSQFFGPGTRLTVL.

This chain connects TRBV6-1 to TRBJ2-3; 7 bases fit TRBD2. CDR1 is MNHNS, CDR2 SASEGT, per germline. The CDR3 spans 12 residues. V trimming: 2 bases; J trimming: 11 bases; junction bases outside the gene matches: 4. The CDR3 bases are TGTGCCAGCAGTGAACTAGCGGCGTTGCAGTATTTT. Encoded protein: CASSELAALQYF.

This clonotype was counted only a few times. The chain joins TRBV9 to TRBJ2-7; D might be TRBD2 (5 bases). This CDR3 contains 15 residues. The germline V gene encodes CDR1 SGDLS and CDR2 YYNGEE. Trimming cost V 0 bases and J 4 bases, with 14 bases left between them. CDR3 protein: CASSVGGGLPYEQYF. The DNA of the CDR3 is TGTGCCAGCAGCGTAGGAGGTGGACTCCCTTACGAGCAGTACTTC.

The chain links TRBV10-3 to TRBJ2-3, with 9 bases identical to TRBD1. The CDR3 is made up of 14 amino acids. Germline trimming cut 7 bases from V and 7 bases from J; bases unmatched to any gene: 9. Per the germline V gene, CDR1 is ENHRY and CDR2 is SYGVKD. The chain's CDR3 is CAINEGQGFNTQYF. The CDR3 coding sequence is TGTGCCATCAACGAAGGACAGGGGTTCAATACGCAGTATTTT.

This clonotype was counted only a few times. The V and J genes are TRBV7-2 and TRBJ1-5; unclear D gene. V lost 2 bases, J lost 11 bases, and 7 bases lay in between. This CDR3 is 11 amino acids long. Germline CDR1 reads SGHTA; CDR2 reads FQGNSA. CDR3 loop: CASSLNVAQHF. The CDR3 DNA reads as TGTGCCAGCAGCTTAAACGTAGCCCAGCATTTT.

There are a few counts of this clonotype. The chain has TRBV7-2 and TRBJ2-7; D uncertain. The V end was cut by 10 bases, the J end by 0 bases, with 13 bases between. The CDR3 runs to 13 residues. Germline V gives CDR1 SGHTA, CDR2 FQGNSA. The CDR3 sequence: CATAVRSSYEQYF. The CDR3 DNA is TGTGCCACTGCGGTTCGGAGCTCCTACGAGCAGTACTTC.

The rearrangement uses TRBV20-1 and TRBJ2-3, with D unclear. The CDR3 has 14 residues. V was clipped by 0 bases and J by 5 bases, with 12 bases between them. From germline, CDR1 is DFQATT and CDR2 SNEGSKA (reference sequence). DNA of the CDR3: TGCAGTGCTAGAGACCCGAGGAAGCTAGATACGCAGTATTTT. The encoded protein is CSARDPRKLDTQYF.

This chain joins TRBV12-3 or TRBV12-4 and TRBJ2-2, with TRBD2 matching over 12 bases. Trimming took 4 bases from V and 8 from J; bases not matched to a gene: 5. The length of the CDR3 is 15 residues. CDR3 nucleotides: TGTGCCAGCAGTTCGTACGGACTAGCGGGAGGGGAGCTGTTTTTT. Protein sequence: CASSSYGLAGGELFF.

The sample holds one count of this clonotype. The J gene is TRBJ2-5, the V gene TRBV6-1; 10 bases match TRBD1. Germline CDR1 reads MNHNS; CDR2 reads SASEGT. Losses at the gene ends were 4 bases for V and 5 bases for J; bases not matched to a gene: 7. The CDR3 has 15 amino acids. The DNA for the CDR3 is TGTGCCAGCAGTGGGGACAGGGGAGGTTTGGAGACCCAGTACTTC. Translating it yields CASSGDRGGLETQYF.

This clonotype was recorded a few times. This CDR3 reads CASSRDSYTEAFF. CDR3 coding DNA: TGCGCCAGCAGCCGGGACAGCTACACTGAAGCTTTCTTT. The chain has TRBV5-1 and TRBJ1-1; the match to TRBD1 covers 7 bases. The V and J ends lost 4 bases and 3 bases, in that order; junction bases with no gene match: 3. Germline lookup yields CDR1 SGHRS and CDR2 YFSETQ. The CDR3 totals 13 residues.